This T cell receptor (beta chain) was documented in a study of T cells expressing NK-cell markers. Study at large: Sorted CD3+CD56+NKG2C+, CD3+CD56+NKG2C- and CD3+CD56-NKG2C+ T cells provided the TCR beta repertoires.

Study conclusions and caveats: These clonotypes additionally ranked first within the CD3+CD56-NKG2C+ fraction of four donors. More than five donors showed dominant NKG2C+ clonotypes comprising about 1.0-7.5% of their CD8+ T cells.

There are 15 residues in the CDR3. Germline CDR1 is LNHNV and CDR2 is YYDKDF (reference sequence). TCRdb re-called the 5' RACE reads; every CDR3 protein appears as one record, without DNA. This sample's clone table lists approximately 170,000 distinct CDR3 sequences. In the case of this clonotype: Its antigen is unidentified.

The rearrangement uses TRBV15 and TRBJ2-5; TCRdb picks TRBD2, but there is no DNA to check that call. The sequenced material came from blood T cells: a sorted CD56 or NKG2C T cell subset, CD4+ or CD8+ T cells, or bulk PBMC T cells (not recorded which). The receptor comes from a man aged 18-75 years in good health. CDR3 loop: CATSREDLAQETQYF.